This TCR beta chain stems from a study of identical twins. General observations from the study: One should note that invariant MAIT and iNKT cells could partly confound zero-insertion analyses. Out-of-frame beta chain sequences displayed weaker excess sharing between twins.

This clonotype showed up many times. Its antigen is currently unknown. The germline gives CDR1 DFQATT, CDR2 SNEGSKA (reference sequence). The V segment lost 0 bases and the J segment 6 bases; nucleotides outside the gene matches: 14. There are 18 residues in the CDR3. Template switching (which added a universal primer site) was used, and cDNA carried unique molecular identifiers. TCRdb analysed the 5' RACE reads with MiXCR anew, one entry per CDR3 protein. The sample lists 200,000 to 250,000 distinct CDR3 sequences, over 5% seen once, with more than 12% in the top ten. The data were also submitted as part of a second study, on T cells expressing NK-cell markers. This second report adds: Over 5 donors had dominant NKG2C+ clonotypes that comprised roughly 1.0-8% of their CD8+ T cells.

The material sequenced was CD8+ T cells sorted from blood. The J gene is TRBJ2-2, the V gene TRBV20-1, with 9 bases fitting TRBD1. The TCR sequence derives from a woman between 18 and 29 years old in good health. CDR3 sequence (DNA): TGCAGTGCTAGAGATCGGAATTTTGGACAGGGGACGGCCGGGGAGCTGTTTTTT. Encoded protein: CSARDRNFGQGTAGELFF.